What follows describes a single T cell receptor (beta chain). The data were taken from a study of blood T cell repertoires in COVID-19. Study in general: Material from acute and convalescent COVID-19 was sourced from the United States, Italy and Spain. PBMCs, B-cell-depleted T cells, or T cells were the source of the cDNA or gDNA that made up the material.

Authors' analysis steps: Using reference gene primer amplification, nucleated cell counts were estimated. Produced via immunoSEQ multiplex PCR; TCRdb's table is partial and in-frame only. The D gene and trimming were derived from the DNA, and the V and J assignments and clone size from that table. The profile covers 120,000 or so clones, with more than 75% appearing a single time and around 4.2% taken by the ten largest. This receptor was taken from a man aged 55 to 70 with acute or convalescent COVID-19. The sequencing sample was made of peripheral blood.

CDR3 protein: CASSLGTGGGSPLHF. DNA of the CDR3: TGTGCCAGCAGCCTCGGGACAGGGGGTGGGTCACCCCTCCACTTT. The rearrangement links TRBV28 to TRBJ1-6; 11 bases align to TRBD1. V was pared by 6 bases and J by 10 bases, with 8 bases of the junction left unmatched. CDR1 and CDR2 from the germline V gene are MDHEN and SYDVKM. This CDR3 comprises 15 residues.